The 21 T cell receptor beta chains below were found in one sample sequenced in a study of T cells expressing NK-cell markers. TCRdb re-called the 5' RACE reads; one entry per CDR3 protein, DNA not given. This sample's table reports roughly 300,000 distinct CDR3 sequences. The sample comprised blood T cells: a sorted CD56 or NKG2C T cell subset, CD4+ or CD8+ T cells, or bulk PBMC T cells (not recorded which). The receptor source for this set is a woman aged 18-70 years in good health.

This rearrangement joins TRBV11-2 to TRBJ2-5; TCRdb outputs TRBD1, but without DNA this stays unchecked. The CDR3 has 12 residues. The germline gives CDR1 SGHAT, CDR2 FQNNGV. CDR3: CASSGWGETQYF.

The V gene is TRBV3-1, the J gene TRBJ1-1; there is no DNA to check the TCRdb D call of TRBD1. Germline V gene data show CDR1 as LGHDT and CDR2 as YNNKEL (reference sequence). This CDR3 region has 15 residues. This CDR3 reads CASSSPGRKPTEAFF.

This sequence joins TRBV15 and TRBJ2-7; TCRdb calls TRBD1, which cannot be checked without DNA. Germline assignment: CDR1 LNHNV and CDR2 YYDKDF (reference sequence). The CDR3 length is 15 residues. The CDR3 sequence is CATSIVRDSSYEQYF.

The CDR3 spells CSALPGQGVEKLFF. The chain couples TRBV20-1 to TRBJ1-4; TCRdb reports TRBD1, a call that lacks DNA to check it against. This CDR3 comprises 14 residues. CDR1 DFQATT and CDR2 SNEGSKA come from the germline V gene (reference sequence).

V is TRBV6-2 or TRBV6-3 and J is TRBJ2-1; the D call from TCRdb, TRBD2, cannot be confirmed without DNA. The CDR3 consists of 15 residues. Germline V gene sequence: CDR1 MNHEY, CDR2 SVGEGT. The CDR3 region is CASGGYGAAYNEQFF.

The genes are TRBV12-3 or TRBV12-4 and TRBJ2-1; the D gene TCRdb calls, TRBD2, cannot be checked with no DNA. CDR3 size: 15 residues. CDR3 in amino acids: CASSQTSGKFNEQFF.

The chain's CDR3 is CASSLGVAGGPRNIQYF. V is TRBV7-2 and J is TRBJ2-4; TCRdb gives TRBD2 as the D gene, but with no DNA this cannot be confirmed. Germline CDR1 is SGHTA and CDR2 is FQGNSA. CDR3 length equals 17 residues. Together with reference TRBV7-2 and TRBJ2-4, the CDR3 gives the full variable domain: GAGVSQSPSNKVTEKGKDVELRCDPISGHTALYWYRQSLGQGLEFLIYFQGNSAPDKSGLPSDRFSAERTGGSVSTLTIQRTQQEDSAVYLCASSLGVAGGPRNIQYFGAGTRLSVL.

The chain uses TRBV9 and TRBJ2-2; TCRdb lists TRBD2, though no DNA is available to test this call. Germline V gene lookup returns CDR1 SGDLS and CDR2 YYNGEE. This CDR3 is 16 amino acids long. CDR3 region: CASSRGLAENTGELFF.

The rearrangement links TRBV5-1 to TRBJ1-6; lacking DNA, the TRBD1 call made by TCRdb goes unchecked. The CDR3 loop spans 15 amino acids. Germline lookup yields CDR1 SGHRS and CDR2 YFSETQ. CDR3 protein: CASSLGDRAYSPLHF.

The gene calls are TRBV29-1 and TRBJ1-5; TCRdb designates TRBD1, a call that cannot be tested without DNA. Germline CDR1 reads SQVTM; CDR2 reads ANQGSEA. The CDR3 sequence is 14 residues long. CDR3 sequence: CSAAQGASNQPQHF.

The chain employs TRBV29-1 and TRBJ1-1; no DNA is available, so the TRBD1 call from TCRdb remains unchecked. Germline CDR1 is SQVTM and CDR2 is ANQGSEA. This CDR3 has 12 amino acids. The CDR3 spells CSVEGANTEAFF. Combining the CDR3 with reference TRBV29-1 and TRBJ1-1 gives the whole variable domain SAVISQKPSRDICQRGTSLTIQCQVDSQVTMMFWYRQQPGQSLTLIATANQGSEATYESGFVIDKFPISRPNLTFSTLTVSNMSPEDSSIYLCSVEGANTEAFFGQGTRLTVV.

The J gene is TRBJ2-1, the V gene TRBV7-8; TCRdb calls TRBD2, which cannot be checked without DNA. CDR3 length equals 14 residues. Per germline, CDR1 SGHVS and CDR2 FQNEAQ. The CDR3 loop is CASSLLALGNEQFF.

CDR3: CASSLEGGGAETQYF. This chain links TRBV5-4 with TRBJ2-5; the TRBD2 assignment by TCRdb is unverifiable without DNA. The germline CDR1 and CDR2 sequences are SGHNT and YYREEE (reference sequence). CDR3 size: 15 residues.

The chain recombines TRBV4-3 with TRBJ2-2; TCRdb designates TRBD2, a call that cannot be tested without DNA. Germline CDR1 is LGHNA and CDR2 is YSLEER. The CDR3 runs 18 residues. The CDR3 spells CASSQDHRGGPNTGELFF.

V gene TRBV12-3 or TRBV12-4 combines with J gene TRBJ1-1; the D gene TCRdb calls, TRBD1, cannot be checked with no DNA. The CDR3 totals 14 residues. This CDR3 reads CASRPHGGGTEAFF.

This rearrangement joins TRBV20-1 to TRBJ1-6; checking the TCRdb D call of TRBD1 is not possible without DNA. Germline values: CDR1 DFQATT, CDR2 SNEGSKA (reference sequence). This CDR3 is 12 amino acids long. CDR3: CSAAGGDSPLHF.

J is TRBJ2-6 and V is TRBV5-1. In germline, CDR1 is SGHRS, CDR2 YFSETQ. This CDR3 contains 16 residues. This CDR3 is CASSLGSASGANVLTF.

The CDR3 sequence is CASSSPGVGETQYF. V gene TRBV5-1 combines with J gene TRBJ2-5; TCRdb's assignment of TRBD1 cannot be checked, as there is no DNA. The V gene's germline CDR1 is SGHRS and CDR2 YFSETQ. This CDR3 is built from 14 residues.

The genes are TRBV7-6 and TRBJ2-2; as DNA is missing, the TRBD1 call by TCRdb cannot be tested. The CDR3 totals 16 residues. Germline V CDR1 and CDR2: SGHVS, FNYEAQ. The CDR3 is CASSNEPGQGMRELFF. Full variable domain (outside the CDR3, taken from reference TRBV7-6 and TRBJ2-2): GAGVSQSPRYKVTKRGQDVALRCDPISGHVSLYWYRQALGQGPEFLTYFNYEAQQDKSGLPNDRFSAERPEGSISTLTIQRTEQRDSAMYRCASSNEPGQGMRELFFGEGSRLTVL.

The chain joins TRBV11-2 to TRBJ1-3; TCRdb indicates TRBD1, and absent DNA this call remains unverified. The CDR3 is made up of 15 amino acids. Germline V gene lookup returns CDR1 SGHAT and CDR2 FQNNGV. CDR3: CASSLAGDFGNTIYF.

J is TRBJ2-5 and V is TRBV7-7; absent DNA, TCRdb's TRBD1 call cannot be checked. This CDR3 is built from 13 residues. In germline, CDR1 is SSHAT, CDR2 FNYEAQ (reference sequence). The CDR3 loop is CASSPRERATQYF.